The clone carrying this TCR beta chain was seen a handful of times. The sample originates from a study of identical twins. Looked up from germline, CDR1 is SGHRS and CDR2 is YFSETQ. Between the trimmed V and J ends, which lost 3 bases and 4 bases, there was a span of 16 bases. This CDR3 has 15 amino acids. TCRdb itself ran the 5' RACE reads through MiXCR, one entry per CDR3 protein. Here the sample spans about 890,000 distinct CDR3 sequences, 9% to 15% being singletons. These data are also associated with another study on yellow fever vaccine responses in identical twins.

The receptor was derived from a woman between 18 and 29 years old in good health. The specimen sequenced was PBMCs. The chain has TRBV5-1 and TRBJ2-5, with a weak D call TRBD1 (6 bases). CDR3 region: CASSSEQGFGETQYF. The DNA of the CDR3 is TGCGCCAGCAGCTCCGAACAGGGTTTTGGAGAGACCCAGTACTTC.